The sequence of this T cell receptor (beta chain) was determined in a study of cytomegalovirus exposure and HLA in healthy donors (dated by TCRdb to 2015 to 2018). Some background on the complete study: An earlier analysis of some 500 of the donors reported approximately 300 Gb of sequence data and 117 million unique TCR beta sequences from 150 million to 200 million T cells. An earlier analysis of some 500 of the donors applied high-throughput TCR beta sequencing to assess whether each TCR beta V gene segment acted as functional or pseudogenic. Among about 400 genotyped donors of the cohort, an average of approximately 200,000 unique TCR beta nucleotide sequences was sequenced per donor, of which about 18% were non-productive. A later genetic analysis used genome-wide SNP genotypes for about 65% of the 666 donors, treating that subset as a discovery cohort. An early release that covered 500 to 800 HLA-typed donors contained around 300 gigabases of sequencing data and about 84 million unique TCR sequences. Both class I and class II loci were covered by HLA typing, at four-digit resolution. Donor age, sex, ethnicity and CMV serostatus were compiled alongside the repertoire data. The aim of the study was to test whether cataloging public T cell receptors could identify signatures of past pathogen exposure. Along with the approximately 600-subject first cohort, a separate validation cohort of over a hundred different subjects was used. Of the roughly 400 genotyped donors, approximately 82% fell in the genetic ancestry cluster associated with self-reported Caucasian donors. All discovery cohort repertoires had been generated using a single sequencing platform. Because of strong linkage in the cohort, 4 to 6 DR-DQ haplotypes were treated as single units for association and clustering. To study patterns of TCR occurrence, a later analysis re-analyzed previously published TCR beta repertoires from around 660 donors and added high-resolution HLA genotyping. To predict cytomegalovirus infection status, the study brought together high-throughput TCR immunosequencing, statistical association of individual TCRs with disease status, and machine learning. Using immunosequencing, the study profiled T cell repertoires from 640 or so subjects and related those repertoires to cytomegalovirus serostatus. The number of typed donors differed by locus: 629-630 for A, B, C, DRB1 and DQB1; 500 to 550 for DQA1; approximately 610 for DPA1; and roughly 490 for DPB1. The later analysis used no new phenotypic data to find candidate immune exposures, relying instead on TCR beta sequences and their occurrence across donors. General study outcomes and caveats: When HLA alleles, especially DR and DQ, strongly co-occurred, TCR associations were difficult to assign to individual alleles. Correlated functional status among segregating V segments might be attributable to linkage disequilibrium, but an unknown experimental factor could not be ruled out. CMV serostatus was the only immune exposure information available for the cohort. In a later analysis, HLA-associated TCR beta chains showed more clonal expansion and lower generation probabilities than non-associated chains that were equally common. An earlier analysis of approximately 500 of the donors showed that most TCR beta V segments appeared in productive rearrangements either about 87% or about 30% of the time, which broadly matched IMGT annotations. Cytomegalovirus status was reported to be diagnosed by the classifier with high specificity and sensitivity in both the original and validation cohorts. A total of 150 to 200 TCR beta chains were listed by the study as associated with cytomegalovirus. According to a later analysis, parvovirus B19, influenza, CMV and Epstein-Barr virus appeared linked to several top co-occurrence clusters. According to a later genetic analysis, donors in an Asian-associated ancestry cluster had fewer N-insertions in productive TCRs than the approximately 700-donor mean. Only TCR beta chains were sequenced in this cohort, and the absence of alpha or paired-chain data limited detectable features. V-gene and J-gene trimming of TCR beta chains was associated with a missense DCLRE1C variant in a later genetic analysis, and the association was replicated in an independent cohort. A further reported finding was that TCR beta sequences accurately predicted the HLA-A and HLA-B alleles for most subjects in the first cohort. The earlier analysis of fewer than 750 of the donors excluded 15 to 20 rarely observed V segments, including chromosome 9 orphons, because counts were too low. Most CMV-associated TCR beta chains appeared to be HLA-restricted in a later analysis, and the HLA associations seemed to be driven largely by CMV exposure. Sequencing depth was assumed to be roughly uniform across donors in the presence/absence analyses, though that assumption may not hold. Most TCR sequences were seen in very few donors, while some public TCRs were found in many individuals. The authors suggested that the approach could potentially be generalized to other disease states and immunological phenotypes. HLA typing was unavailable for some donors at each locus, so association tests used only the typed subset. The 87-base-pair reads could not distinguish some IMGT-functional V segments, including TRBV6-2 and TRBV6-3, so those segments were excluded. According to a later analysis, TCR association rates differed among HLA loci, with DRB1 alleles showing the most associated TCRs and HLA-C alleles showing the fewest. A cluster of highly shared sequence variants was judged likely to represent a technical artifact of the sequencing pipeline. Specific HLA alleles were associated with around 18,000 TCR beta sequences at a false discovery rate of 0.05 in a later analysis. A few of the identified cytomegalovirus-associated TCR beta chains were confirmed in vitro to be specific for cytomegalovirus antigens.

Regarding this clone: Its cognate antigen has yet to be identified. Base qualities are not at hand, and no much larger clone is one base apart.

The CDR3, cysteine through phenylalanine, is 15 amino acids long. Of all the DNA, just the CDR3 is kept, 45 bases in frame from base 1. CDR1 and CDR2 were assigned from the germline V gene (reference sequence) as PRHDT and FYEKMQ. Trimming removed 4 bases from V and 0 bases from J, leaving 11 bases between the germline ends. Receptors were amplified or captured by the immunoSEQ multiplex PCR assay. The multiplex PCR relied on a mix of 60 forward primers for TCR Vbeta segments and 13 reverse primers for TCR Jbeta segments. The CDR3 region of rearranged TCR beta genes was amplified from genomic DNA with a multiplex PCR assay. Amplified TCR beta libraries were sequenced as 87-base-pair reads on the Illumina HiSeq System. The paper's data handling went like this. A later analysis counted 65 million to 90 million unique TCR beta chains across the 690 or so repertoires, and around 12 million of these chains were shared by at least two donors. Raw reads were error-corrected and collapsed into unique sequences by a nearest-neighbor algorithm in which closely related sequences were merged to remove PCR and sequencing errors. CDR3 sequences were aligned to IMGT reference sequences to assign V, D and J gene segments. For a sequence to be retained, a match of at least six nucleotides was required to both a V gene segment and a J gene segment. Rearrangements were classified as productive when the CDR3 lacked stop codons and remained in frame with V and J, and all other rearrangements were classified as non-productive. Following IMGT convention, CDR3 was defined as the stretch from the second conserved V-encoded cysteine to the conserved J-encoded phenylalanine. Sequences without an unambiguous match to a single V gene segment were excluded from the earlier analysis of about 630 of the donors. An earlier analysis of fewer than 750 of the donors called V segments functional above 56.7% productive rearrangements and segregating when the between-donor standard deviation exceeded 5%. To diagnose cytomegalovirus status from the catalog of TCR beta chain sequences, a statistical classification framework was built. In a later analysis, TCR nucleotide sequences were compared against IMGT/GENE-DB human TR gene sequences so that V and J genes could be assigned. In a later analysis, CDR3 sequences and most-parsimonious VDJ recombination scenarios were assigned using the TCRdist pipeline. In a later analysis, every TCR beta chain was defined by the combination of its CDR3 amino acid sequence and its V-gene family, and reads without a unique V-gene family were dropped. In a later analysis, 500 to 650 highly shared, low-generation-probability nucleotide sequences were removed to address suspected cross-contamination and a sequencing artifact. For each public chain, a later analysis derived a clonal expansion index from normalized ranks of inferred template counts within each repertoire. In a later analysis, generation probabilities were computed with a VDJ recombination model fitted to out-of-frame rearrangements, and the resulting probabilities were checked against IGoR. In a later analysis, hypergeometric tests were used to score TCR-TCR, TCR-HLA and TCR-CMV co-occurrence, with a repertoire-size bias correction applied to TCR pairs. To estimate false discovery rates, a later analysis permuted the HLA or CMV assignments 20 times. In a later analysis, co-occurring TCRs were grouped using DBSCAN, with TCRdist sequence similarity added in when clustering inside HLA-allele-positive subsets. For co-occurrence clustering, repertoires with fewer than 30,000 or more than 120,000 public chains were excluded, along with roughly five repertoires with anomalous nucleotide sharing. In its TCRdb copy, this immuneACCESS table keeps in-frame sequences only and misses some clones. Where compared with another copy, unresolved V genes explain less than half of these, and the others have no known cause. That table supplies the V and J calls and clone size; D and trimming were determined from the DNA. The sample contains some 56,000 clones, around 83% of them found a single time. 1.6% of the sample is in the top ten clones.

In total, 500 to 700 healthy bone marrow donors made up the cohort. All cohort members were sampled while nominally healthy, although unrecorded immune exposures were likely present. Of the 666 cohort members, 289 had a positive CMV serostatus and just over 350 had a negative one, while no CMV serostatus was recorded for the donor. Every donor gave a peripheral blood sample, and the peripheral blood mononuclear cells from that sample were used for TCR beta sequencing. The Qiagen DNeasy Blood Extraction Kit was used to extract genomic DNA from the blood cell samples. This receptor chain uses TRBV13 and TRBJ2-3; tentative D gene TRBD2, with 6 bases matching. This receptor was obtained from a human donor in good health. Sequencing was performed on PBMCs. The sequenced DNA is TGTGCCAGCAGCTCTGGGGGGAGGAGCACAGATACGCAGTATTTT. The resulting protein is CASSSGGRSTDTQYF.